These T cell receptor beta chains were read from a single sample in a study of cytomegalovirus exposure and HLA in healthy donors. Here immunoSEQ multiplex PCR was the method, and the copy in TCRdb shows in-frame clones only, minus some. The data hold around 38,000 clones, with approximately 66% observed a single time. Sequences were obtained from PBMCs. The receptors here all came from a man in his fifties or sixties in good health and CMV-seropositive. The CDR3 runs from the conserved cysteine through the conserved F or W. Fields, in order: CDR3 protein, CDR3 DNA, J gene, V gene, D gene, clone size, CDR3 length. D genes are given only for firm matches. Clone sizes are given selectively: once, few, many, or a class where the clone is expanded.

CASSRGQGDYGYTF,TGTGCCAGCAGCCGCGGACAGGGGGACTATGGCTACACCTTC,TRBJ1-2,TRBV7-9,TRBD1,few,14
CAWILKGGTYEQYF,TGTGCCTGGATCCTTAAAGGGGGTACCTACGAGCAGTACTTC,TRBJ2-7,TRBV30,.,.,14
CASSLDGSGDEQFF,TGTGCCAGCAGCTTAGATGGTAGCGGTGATGAGCAGTTCTTC,TRBJ2-1,TRBV7-7,.,.,14
CASRLAGGRETQYF,TGTGCCAGCCGACTAGCGGGGGGCCGGGAGACCCAGTACTTC,TRBJ2-5,TRBV27,TRBD2,.,14
CSVDRGQGWPEAFF,TGCAGCGTTGATAGAGGACAGGGGTGGCCTGAAGCTTTCTTT,TRBJ1-1,TRBV29-1,TRBD1,.,14
CASSVEFLGAAGANVLTF,TGTGCCAGCAGCGTAGAGTTTCTGGGGGCGGCTGGGGCCAACGTCCTGACTTTC,TRBJ2-6,TRBV9,.,few,18
CASSSGHPNQPQHF,TGTGCCAGCAGCTCCGGACACCCAAATCAGCCCCAGCATTTT,TRBJ1-5,TRBV9,.,.,14
CASSLGGSYNEQFF,TGTGCCAGCAGTCTCGGGGGCTCCTACAATGAGCAGTTCTTC,TRBJ2-1,TRBV28,.,.,14
CASSQGIQPQHF,TGTGCCAGCAGCCAGGGGATACAGCCCCAGCATTTT,TRBJ1-5,TRBV28,.,.,12
CASSYSRVHDSPLHF,TGTGCCAGCAGTTACTCACGGGTTCACGATTCACCCCTCCACTTT,TRBJ1-6,TRBV6-5,.,.,15
CARSLFRANPFNSPLHF,TGTGCCAGAAGCTTGTTCCGAGCGAATCCGTTTAATTCACCCCTCCACTTT,TRBJ1-6,TRBV5-3,.,once,17
CASSYSPSGLTYEQYF,TGTGCCAGCAGTTACTCTCCTAGCGGTCTCACCTACGAGCAGTACTTC,TRBJ2-7,TRBV6-5,TRBD2,.,16
CASSLRGGGTDTQYF,TGCGCCAGCAGCCTTCGGGGGGGCGGCACAGATACGCAGTATTTT,TRBJ2-3,TRBV5-1,TRBD2,.,15
CASSHSLRNRYNGYTF,TGCGCCAGCAGCCACTCCTTACGGAACAGATATAATGGCTACACCTTC,TRBJ1-2,TRBV4-1,.,.,16
CASSPQGADEQFF,TGTGCCAGCTCACCACAGGGGGCGGATGAGCAGTTCTTC,TRBJ2-1,TRBV18,TRBD1,.,13
CASRLADRGDGYTF,TGTGCAAGTCGCTTAGCGGACAGGGGAGACGGCTACACCTTC,TRBJ1-2,TRBV12-2,.,.,14
CASSLTQMNTEAFF,TGTGCCAGCAGCTTGACCCAGATGAACACTGAAGCTTTCTTT,TRBJ1-1,TRBV5-6,.,.,14
CASSLKGGGFNEQFF,TGTGCCAGCAGCTTGAAAGGGGGCGGCTTCAATGAGCAGTTCTTC,TRBJ2-1,TRBV5-4,TRBD1,few,15
CATTRQGMNEKLFF,TGTGCCACAACCCGACAGGGTATGAATGAAAAACTGTTTTTT,TRBJ1-4,TRBV25-1,TRBD1,.,14
CASSLGLGGRDTQYF,TGTGCCAGCAGCTTAGGGTTAGGAGGCAGGGATACGCAGTATTTT,TRBJ2-3,TRBV7-2,.,once,15
CASSPPIEGEQYF,TGTGCCAGCTCACCACCGATTGAGGGTGAGCAGTACTTC,TRBJ2-7,TRBV18,.,.,13
CASSLVWQGSPGELFF,TGCGCCAGCAGCTTGGTTTGGCAGGGGAGCCCCGGGGAGCTGTTTTTT,TRBJ2-2,TRBV5-1,.,.,16
CASSSRKGVNTEAFF,TGTGCCAGCAGCTCGAGGAAGGGGGTCAACACTGAAGCTTTCTTT,TRBJ1-1,TRBV5-4,.,.,15
CASSLTGTGHSNQPQHF,TGTGCCAGCAGCTTAACCGGGACAGGTCATAGCAATCAGCCCCAGCATTTT,TRBJ1-5,TRBV7-2,TRBD1,.,17
CASSLGTYEQYF,TGCGCCAGCAGCTTGGGTACCTACGAGCAGTACTTC,TRBJ2-7,TRBV5-1,.,.,12